This T cell receptor (beta chain) comes out of a study of long-term antiretroviral therapy in people with HIV. At the survey level, the v3.0 immunoSEQ assay was run. Generated by immunoSEQ multiplex PCR, the TCRdb table keeps only in-frame clones and is missing some. The data contain about 24,000 clones, less than 80% of them singletons. The germline gives CDR1 MGHRA, CDR2 YSYEKL. This CDR3 region has 14 residues. After removal of 1 base from V and 7 bases from J, the junction contained 6 bases not matched to a gene. Each participant with HIV received care in the United States. The J gene is TRBJ1-1, the V gene TRBV4-1; 7 bases are shared with TRBD1. This receptor was identified in a middle-aged woman with HIV. This material consisted of unsorted PBMCs, taken 1.2 years after starting antiretroviral therapy. The CDR3 here is CASSQVEGAGEAFF. The CDR3 DNA is TGCGCCAGCAGCCAAGTTGAGGGGGCCGGTGAAGCTTTCTTT.